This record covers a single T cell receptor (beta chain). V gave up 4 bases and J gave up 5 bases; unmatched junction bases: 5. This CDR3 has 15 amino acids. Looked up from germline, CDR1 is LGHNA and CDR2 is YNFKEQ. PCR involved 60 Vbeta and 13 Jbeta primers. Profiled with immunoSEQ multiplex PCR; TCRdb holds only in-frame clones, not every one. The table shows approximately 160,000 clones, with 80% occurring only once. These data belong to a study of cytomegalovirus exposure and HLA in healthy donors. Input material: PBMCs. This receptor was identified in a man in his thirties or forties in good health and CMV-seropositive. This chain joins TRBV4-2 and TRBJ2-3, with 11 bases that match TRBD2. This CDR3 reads CASSPIAGGVDTQYF. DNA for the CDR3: TGTGCCAGCAGCCCCATAGCGGGAGGGGTAGATACGCAGTATTTT.